A selection of T cell receptor beta chains follows, all from one sample in a study of cytomegalovirus exposure and HLA in healthy donors. This table comes from immunoSEQ multiplex PCR, and its TCRdb copy is limited to in-frame clones, with some not included. The sample shows about 73,000 clones, approximately 90% of them seen only once. The sample taken for sequencing was PBMCs. The source of these receptors is a woman under 30 in good health and CMV-seropositive. CDR3s include the opening cysteine and the closing phenylalanine or tryptophan. The D gene is left open where the match is weak. The listing skips clone size in some rows; elsewhere it reads once, few, many or a size class.

J gene	D gene	V gene	clone size	CDR3 DNA	CDR3 protein
TRBJ2-1	TRBD2	TRBV5-6	-	TGTGCCAGCAGCTTCCCGGGACTACGGTCCTACAATGAGCAGTTCTTC	CASSFPGLRSYNEQFF
TRBJ2-7	-	TRBV4-1	-	TGCGCCAGCAGCCCTCAGCAGGGCTACGAGCAGTACTTC	CASSPQQGYEQYF
TRBJ1-3	-	TRBV30	-	TGTGCCTGGAGTGAGGACAGCCACTCTGGAAACACCATATATTTT	CAWSEDSHSGNTIYF
TRBJ1-5	TRBD1	TRBV19	once	TGTGCCAGTAGTATAAGCTTCGACAGGGTGGGCAATCAGCCCCAGCATTTT	CASSISFDRVGNQPQHF
TRBJ2-3	-	TRBV6-5	-	TGTGCCAGCAGAACAGCCTATACAGATACGCAGTATTTT	CASRTAYTDTQYF
TRBJ1-2	-	TRBV4-1	-	TGCGCCAGCAGCCCGAGGGAAGGCCAGTTACCTTTACGAATAAATGGCTACACCTTC	CASSPREGQLPLRINGYTF
TRBJ1-1	-	TRBV18	-	TGTGCCAGCTCACCAAAACTCGGGTCGGAAGCTTTCTTT	CASSPKLGSEAFF
TRBJ2-3	-	TRBV6-4	-	TGTGCCAGCAGTGACTCCCCAGGGGGCACAGATACGCAGTATTTT	CASSDSPGGTDTQYF
TRBJ2-3	-	TRBV5-5	-	TGTGCCAGCAGCTTGGTATTCCTCACAGATACGCAGTATTTT	CASSLVFLTDTQYF
TRBJ2-5	TRBD2	TRBV5-4	-	TGTGCCAGCAGCTTGGGACTAGCGGGAACTGAGACCCAGTACTTC	CASSLGLAGTETQYF
TRBJ2-6	-	TRBV4-1	few	TGCGCCAGCAGCCAAGACGAGCTCTCTGGGGCCAACGTCCTGACTTTC	CASSQDELSGANVLTF
TRBJ1-1	-	TRBV11-1	-	TGTGCCAGCAGCAAGGCGGCGGAGACAGGTGGGACCGTGAACACTGAAGCTTTCTTT	CASSKAAETGGTVNTEAFF
TRBJ2-7	-	TRBV7-9	few	TGTGCCAGCAGACCGACGCACAGCTACGAGCAGTACTTC	CASRPTHSYEQYF
TRBJ2-7	-	TRBV4-1	-	TGCGCCAGCAGCCAAGGAGGGGGTCTGTTCTACGAGCAGTACTTC	CASSQGGGLFYEQYF
TRBJ2-7	TRBD1	TRBV11-1	-	TGTGCCAGCACCCCCGGACAGGGATGGTACGAGCAGTACTTC	CASTPGQGWYEQYF
TRBJ2-3	TRBD2	TRBV30	-	TGTGCCTGGAGTGGACTAGCGGGGGGGCAAAGCACAGATACGCAGTATTTT	CAWSGLAGGQSTDTQYF
TRBJ2-1	TRBD2	TRBV29-1	once	TGCAGCGTTGACCCGTTGGGACTAGCGGGTTACAATGAGCAGTTCTTC	CSVDPLGLAGYNEQFF
TRBJ2-5	TRBD2	TRBV14	-	TGTGCCAGCAGCCAGGGAGGGTTGAAGACCCAGTACTTC	CASSQGGLKTQYF
TRBJ2-4	-	TRBV21-1	-	TGTGCCAGCAGCAAAGAGGTGGGGCGGTACTTC	CASSKEVGRYF
TRBJ1-6	-	TRBV2	-	TGTGCCAGCACGGGAGGGAGCTCCTATAATTCACCCCTCCACTTT	CASTGGSSYNSPLHF
TRBJ2-7	-	TRBV11-2	-	TGTGCCAGCAGCTTCCCGGGACTGGGAGTCTACGAGCAGTACTTC	CASSFPGLGVYEQYF
TRBJ2-1	-	TRBV7-7	-	TGTGCTAGCAGCTTAATGCGGGACAATGAGCAGTTCTTC	CASSLMRDNEQFF
TRBJ2-1	TRBD2	TRBV9	-	TGTGCCAGCAGCGTTAGCGGGAGGAAGTACAATGAGCAGTTCTTC	CASSVSGRKYNEQFF
TRBJ2-3	-	TRBV5-1	-	TGCGCCAGCAGCTTGGCGAGGGTCCTGTACTCCACAGATACGCAGTATTTT	CASSLARVLYSTDTQYF
TRBJ1-2	-	TRBV6-1	-	TGTGCCAGCAGTGAAGCCGGGGGGCCTGGCTACACCTTC	CASSEAGGPGYTF
TRBJ1-2	-	TRBV18	-	TGTGCCAGCTCACCCAACTTTTATGGCTACACCTTC	CASSPNFYGYTF
TRBJ2-7	TRBD2	TRBV7-9	-	TGTGCCAGCAGCCCCCAGAGCGGGAGGATCTACGAGCAGTACTTC	CASSPQSGRIYEQYF
TRBJ2-1	TRBD1	TRBV7-2	-	TGTGCCAGCAGCCCGGGACAGGGGCACTACAATGAGCAGTTCTTC	CASSPGQGHYNEQFF
TRBJ2-2	-	TRBV10-3	few	TGTGCCTCAAGCGGAGTAGGGATCGGGGAGCTGTTTTTT	CASSGVGIGELFF
TRBJ2-3	-	TRBV6-4	-	TGTGCCAGCAGTGACTCGGCCCTAGGGTGGGGGGGCACAGATACGCAGTATTTT	CASSDSALGWGGTDTQYF
TRBJ2-7	-	TRBV5-1	-	TGCGCCAGCAGCTTATCTCCGGGGGTCTACGAGCAGTACTTC	CASSLSPGVYEQYF
TRBJ2-7	-	TRBV6-5	-	TGTGCCAGCAGTTTGGCAGGGCACTACGAGCAGTACTTC	CASSLAGHYEQYF
TRBJ2-3	-	TRBV4-3	-	TGCGCCAGCAGCCCTGGGAGTAGCTCAGATACGCAGTATTTT	CASSPGSSSDTQYF
TRBJ1-1	-	TRBV7-9	-	TGTGCCAGCAGCTCAAGATACAAAGACACGAACACTGAAGCTTTCTTT	CASSSRYKDTNTEAFF
TRBJ1-1	TRBD1	TRBV11-1	-	TGTGCCAGCAGCCGACAGGGAGGAACTGAAGCTTTCTTT	CASSRQGGTEAFF
TRBJ2-7	-	TRBV10-3	-	TGTGCCATCAGTGAGGATGTGAGGGACGAGCAGTACTTC	CAISEDVRDEQYF
TRBJ2-6	-	TRBV28	-	TGTGCCAGCAGTTTTAGCTCTGGGGCCAACGTCCTGACTTTC	CASSFSSGANVLTF
TRBJ1-2	TRBD1	TRBV4-1	-	TGCGCCAGCAGCTCAACCGACAGGGGGAACTATGGCTACACCTTC	CASSSTDRGNYGYTF
TRBJ2-3	TRBD2	TRBV11-1	-	TGTGCCAGCAGTCCGGGGTTGACGGGAGGAGGCAATACGCAGTATTTT	CASSPGLTGGGNTQYF
TRBJ1-6	-	TRBV7-2	-	TGTGCCAGCAGCTCCCAGCGGGGGAGCGGGTCACCCCTCCACTTT	CASSSQRGSGSPLHF
TRBJ2-7	-	TRBV4-1	-	TGCGCCAGCAGCCAAGAGTACAGATTGAGCTCCTACGAGCAGTACTTC	CASSQEYRLSSYEQYF
TRBJ2-5	TRBD2	TRBV18	-	TGTGCCAGCTCACCTGGACTAGCGGGGGGGTACCAAGAGACCCAGTACTTC	CASSPGLAGGYQETQYF
TRBJ2-3	TRBD2	TRBV7-9	once	TGTGCCAGCAGCTTAGTAGGGACTAGGTCAGATACGCAGTATTTT	CASSLVGTRSDTQYF
TRBJ1-3	-	TRBV11-1	-	TGTGCCAGCAGCACCCGGACAGAAATTGGAAACACCATATATTTT	CASSTRTEIGNTIYF
TRBJ2-3	-	TRBV5-1	-	TGCGCCAGCAGTTCAGCCTCCCGGGGGGCCACAGATACGCAGTATTTT	CASSSASRGATDTQYF
TRBJ1-1	-	TRBV7-9	-	TGTGCCAGCAGTCTAACCCCAGGGTGGACTGAAGCTTTCTTT	CASSLTPGWTEAFF
TRBJ2-2	-	TRBV11-2	-	TGTGCCAGCAGCTTATCTGTTTCAGGGCCCGGGGAGCTGTTTTTT	CASSLSVSGPGELFF
TRBJ2-1	TRBD1	TRBV6-6	-	TGTGCCAGCAGTACGGGACAGGGGTCTTACAATGAGCAGTTCTTC	CASSTGQGSYNEQFF
TRBJ1-5	-	TRBV7-2	once	TGTGCCAGCAGTCCAAGGGGGAGTCAGCCCCAGCATTTT	CASSPRGSQPQHF
TRBJ2-1	-	TRBV5-5	-	TGTGCCAGCAGTCTGGACTTTAGCTCCTACAATGAGCAGTTCTTC	CASSLDFSSYNEQFF
TRBJ2-3	TRBD1	TRBV13	-	TGTGCCAGCAGCTCCCCGGGACAGAAGAGCACAGATACGCAGTATTTT	CASSSPGQKSTDTQYF
TRBJ2-3	TRBD2	TRBV6-6	-	TGTGCCAGCAGTGACCTAGCGGGGGGGGCAGATACGCAGTATTTT	CASSDLAGGADTQYF
TRBJ2-1	TRBD1	TRBV30	-	TGTGCCTGGACTGTGAAGGGGGCGCGGAATGAGCAGTTCTTC	CAWTVKGARNEQFF
TRBJ1-5	-	TRBV2	-	TGTGCCAGCAGATTTGACGGGGTTGGCAATCAGCCCCAGCATTTT	CASRFDGVGNQPQHF
TRBJ2-1	-	TRBV7-8	-	TGTGCCAGCAGTCGAGGCGGCCTGGGCTCCTACAATGAGCAGTTCTTC	CASSRGGLGSYNEQFF
TRBJ2-2	TRBD2	TRBV4-2	-	TGTGCCAGCAGCGCACTAGCGGGGGGGCCCGGGGAGCTGTTTTTT	CASSALAGGPGELFF
TRBJ1-4	TRBD1	TRBV4-2	-	TGTGCCAGCAGCCACCTGGACAGGGGGCTTGGAGAAAAACTGTTTTTT	CASSHLDRGLGEKLFF
TRBJ2-3	TRBD2	TRBV15	-	TGTGCCACCAGCAGAGAAGCGGGGGGGCCAGATACGCAGTATTTT	CATSREAGGPDTQYF